These 27 T cell receptor beta chains came from one sample sequenced in a study of T cell responses to AZD1222 COVID-19 vaccine. Here immunoSEQ multiplex PCR was the method, and the copy in TCRdb shows in-frame clones only, minus some. This sample has 160,000 or so clones, with about nine tenths found just once. Sequenced material: peripheral blood, taken on day 0 of AZD1222 vaccination. The origin of the receptors is an adult in good health.

The rearrangement joins TRBV20-1 to TRBJ2-7; D is uncertain. This CDR3 region has 12 residues. The V end lost 3 bases, the J end lost 0 bases, and 6 bases lay between the germline ends. Germline V gene lookup returns CDR1 DFQATT and CDR2 SNEGSKA (reference sequence). CDR3 in DNA: TGCAGTGCTAGTCACTTCTCCTACGAGCAGTACTTC. It is translated as CSASHFSYEQYF.

This rearrangement joins TRBV19 to TRBJ2-3; 9 positions match TRBD1. Per the germline V gene, CDR1 is LNHDA and CDR2 is SQIVND (reference sequence). This CDR3 contains 16 residues. Trimming cost V 2 bases and J 4 bases; bases outside gene matches: 7. The CDR3 DNA sequence: TGTGCCAGTAGTATATACGGACAGGGGCTCGCAGATACGCAGTATTTT. Residues: CASSIYGQGLADTQYF. The whole variable domain, remainder taken from reference TRBV19 and TRBJ2-3, is DGGITQSPKYLFRKEGQNVTLSCEQNLNHDAMYWYRQDPGQGLRLIYYSQIVNDFQKGDIAEGYSVSREKKESFPLTVTSAQKNPTAFYLCASSIYGQGLADTQYFGPGTRLTVL.

V and J are TRBV6-5 and TRBJ1-5; D perhaps matches TRBD1 (6 bases). The CDR3 is 12 residues long. The germline gives CDR1 MNHEY, CDR2 SVGAGI. V was trimmed by 5 bases and J by 5 bases, leaving 7 bases between them. The CDR3 DNA sequence: TGTGCCAGCAGTCCAGGGGATCAGCCCCAGCATTTT. It encodes CASSPGDQPQHF.

The chain carries TRBV4-1 and TRBJ1-2; 7 bases map to TRBD1. The CDR3 consists of 15 residues. V gave up 1 base and J gave up 4 bases; unmatched junction bases: 6. Germline V gene data show CDR1 as MGHRA and CDR2 as YSYEKL. CDR3 nucleotide sequence: TGCGCCAGCAGCCAAGTGTCAGGGGGGACCTATGGCTACACCTTC. Its protein product is CASSQVSGGTYGYTF.

The chain combines TRBV5-1 with TRBJ1-5, with TRBD1 matching 9 bases. The CDR3 is 13 residues long. The germline V gene has CDR1 SGHRS and CDR2 YFSETQ. The V and J ends lost 2 bases and 10 bases, in that order; junction bases with no gene match: 4. The CDR3 region has the DNA TGCGCCAGCAGCTTAACAGGGGGCGAACCCCAGCATTTT. Protein: CASSLTGGEPQHF.

DNA of the CDR3: TGTGCCAGCAGTGCCTGGACTGGAAACACCATATATTTT. Its translation is CASSAWTGNTIYF. This chain uses TRBV25-1 with TRBJ1-3; the D is unclear. V was pared by 4 bases and J by 2 bases, with 6 bases between. CDR1 and CDR2 from the germline V gene are MGHDK and SYGVNS. CDR3 size: 13 residues.

The chain is built from TRBV28 and TRBJ2-6; TRBD2 is a possible D gene (5 bases). This CDR3 is built from 15 residues. V was trimmed by 3 bases and J by 3 bases, leaving 9 bases between them. Germline V gives CDR1 MDHEN, CDR2 SYDVKM. CDR3 region: CASSFLDFGANVLTF. The CDR3, as DNA: TGTGCCAGCAGTTTTTTGGACTTTGGGGCCAACGTCCTGACTTTC.

CDR3 region: CATRTSESVEQFF. CDR3 in DNA: TGTGCCACCAGAACATCCGAATCTGTTGAGCAGTTCTTC. The chain employs TRBV15 and TRBJ2-1; no definite D call. Trimming removed 6 bases from V and 9 bases from J, with 15 bases in between. The CDR3 totals 13 residues. The germline gives CDR1 LNHNV, CDR2 YYDKDF (reference sequence). Full variable domain (missing parts from reference TRBV15 and TRBJ2-1): DAMVIQNPRYQVTQFGKPVTLSCSQTLNHNVMYWYQQKSSQAPKLLFHYYDKDFNNEADTPDNFQSRRPNTSFCFLDIRSPGLGDTAMYLCATRTSESVEQFFGPGTRLTVL.

This clone has only one observation. J is TRBJ2-1 and V is TRBV5-4, with a possible D match to TRBD1 (6 bases). The V end was cut by 8 bases, the J end by 5 bases, with 17 bases between. Germline V gene lookup returns CDR1 SGHNT and CDR2 YYREEE (reference sequence). This CDR3 comprises 14 residues. CDR3 loop: CASTEGTSNNEQFF. The CDR3 DNA reads as TGTGCCAGTACGGAAGGGACAAGCAACAATGAGCAGTTCTTC.

The chain carries TRBV27 and TRBJ2-1, with D unresolved. This CDR3 region has 13 residues. The germline gives CDR1 MNHEY, CDR2 SMNVEV (reference sequence). Trimming left V 3 bases short and J 0 bases short, with 3 bases between. The CDR3 here is CASSFVSYNEQFF. The CDR3 coding sequence is TGTGCCAGCAGTTTTGTCTCCTACAATGAGCAGTTCTTC.

This sequence joins TRBV10-3 and TRBJ2-1; 10 positions match TRBD2. The ends lost 7 bases at V and 8 bases at J; junction bases unmatched: 8. The germline CDR1 and CDR2 sequences are ENHRY and SYGVKD. CDR3 size: 14 residues. The CDR3 coding sequence is TGTGCCATCACCCCGGGTAGCGGGAGGTATGAGCAGTTCTTC. Its translation: CAITPGSGRYEQFF.

The V call is TRBV27, the J call TRBJ1-2, with 7 bases identical to TRBD1. Germline values: CDR1 MNHEY, CDR2 SMNVEV (reference sequence). The junction had 9 bases not matched to a gene; V was cut back by 2 bases and J by 6 bases. The CDR3 loop spans 15 amino acids. The CDR3 loop reads CASSLRRTGIDGYTF. The CDR3 DNA follows: TGTGCCAGCAGTTTAAGACGGACAGGAATAGATGGCTACACCTTC.

J is TRBJ1-4 and V is TRBV9; 8 bases align to TRBD1. This CDR3 is 14 amino acids long. Germline values: CDR1 SGDLS, CDR2 YYNGEE. J was trimmed by 5 bases and V by 2 bases; bases with no gene match: 2. CDR3: CASSVGTGNEKLFF. The CDR3 DNA reads as TGTGCCAGCAGCGTCGGGACAGGCAATGAAAAACTGTTTTTT. Looking up the rest from reference TRBV9 and TRBJ1-4 gives the full variable domain: DSGVTQTPKHLITATGQRVTLRCSPRSGDLSVYWYQQSLDQGLQFLIQYYNGEERAKGNILERFSAQQFPDLHSELNLSSLELGDSALYFCASSVGTGNEKLFFGSGTQLSVL.

The V call is TRBV10-3, the J call TRBJ1-3; D perhaps matches TRBD1 (6 bases). V gave up 8 bases and J gave up 6 bases, with 17 bases separating them. CDR3 length equals 14 residues. Germline V gene sequence: CDR1 ENHRY, CDR2 SYGVKD. The CDR3, as DNA: TGTGCCATCGGGGGCCGGGGAGGGGAAAACACCATATATTTT. Its translation: CAIGGRGGENTIYF.

This clone was counted only a few times. This chain uses TRBV6-2 or TRBV6-3 with TRBJ2-7, with TRBD1 matching 9 bases. This CDR3 is 14 amino acids long. From germline, CDR1 is MNHEY and CDR2 SVGEGT. Trimming cost V 4 bases and J 2 bases; bases outside gene matches: 3. The CDR3 sequence: CASSSGTGTYEQYF. The CDR3 DNA is TGTGCCAGCAGTTCCGGGACAGGGACCTACGAGCAGTACTTC.

With respect to this clone: Other DNA sequences in the same sample also yield this CDR3. The V gene is TRBV9, the J gene TRBJ2-1; TRBD2 matches 8 bases. Per germline, CDR1 SGDLS and CDR2 YYNGEE. Losses at the gene ends were 4 bases for V and 0 bases for J; bases not matched to a gene: 3. CDR3 length equals 15 residues. The CDR3 region is CASSLSGSSYNEQFF. CDR3 bases: TGTGCCAGCAGCTTAAGCGGGAGCTCCTACAATGAGCAGTTCTTC.

This clone has a single count. V usage is TRBV4-2 and J usage is TRBJ1-1; a weak D match, TRBD1 (5 bases). This CDR3 is 14 amino acids long. The V gene lost 4 bases and the J gene lost 0 bases, with 9 bases spanning the gap. Germline V gene lookup returns CDR1 LGHNA and CDR2 YNFKEQ. Here the CDR3 reads CASSPGGVNTEAFF. The DNA of the CDR3 is TGTGCCAGCAGCCCCGGGGGGGTGAACACTGAAGCTTTCTTT.

The CDR3 coding sequence is TGTGCCAGCAGTTTACTGGGAGTCCAAGAGACCCAGTACTTC. Translated, it gives CASSLLGVQETQYF. This chain connects TRBV28 to TRBJ2-5; TRBD2 might be the D (5 bases). The CDR3 is 14 amino acids. Germline V CDR1 and CDR2: MDHEN, SYDVKM. Deletions cut 2 bases from V and 1 base from J, with 8 bases between.

The gene calls are TRBV5-1 and TRBJ2-3, with 8 positions matching TRBD1. Germline loops: CDR1 SGHRS, CDR2 YFSETQ. This CDR3 spans 14 amino acids. J was trimmed by 2 bases and V by 4 bases; bases with no gene match: 3. CDR3 bases: TGCGCCAGCAGCAGGACAGGGTTCACAGATACGCAGTATTTT. It encodes CASSRTGFTDTQYF.

The J gene is TRBJ2-7, the V gene TRBV28; TRBD1 agrees at 10 bases. Germline CDR1 is MDHEN and CDR2 is SYDVKM. The CDR3 loop spans 14 amino acids. After removal of 6 bases from V and 1 base from J, the junction contained 3 bases not matched to a gene. CDR3 region: CASRWDRGSYEQYF. Written as DNA, the CDR3 is TGTGCCAGCAGGTGGGACAGGGGATCCTACGAGCAGTACTTC.

The J gene is TRBJ2-1, the V gene TRBV28, with D possibly matching TRBD2 (6 bases). The ends were cut back, 5 bases at V and 7 bases at J, with 21 bases in the middle. Germline loops: CDR1 MDHEN, CDR2 SYDVKM. The CDR3 sequence is 16 residues long. Here the CDR3 DNA reads TGTGCCAGCAGTCCCCCCTGGACCGGGACTGGAAATGAGCAGTTCTTC. Translating gives CASSPPWTGTGNEQFF.

This sequence joins TRBV5-6 and TRBJ1-5; TRBD1 matches at 8 bases. Germline CDR1 and CDR2: SGHDT and YYEEEE. V shed 1 base and J 5 bases; nucleotides not matched to a gene: 2. This CDR3 region has 14 residues. CDR3: CASSLIQGDQPQHF. CDR3 coding DNA: TGTGCCAGCAGCTTGATACAGGGGGATCAGCCCCAGCATTTT.

The chain couples TRBV19 to TRBJ1-1; 7 bases fit TRBD1. Looked up from germline, CDR1 is LNHDA and CDR2 is SQIVND (reference sequence). The CDR3 contains 14 residues. The junction had 7 bases not matched to a gene; V was cut back by 4 bases and J by 5 bases. The CDR3 DNA sequence: TGTGCCAGTAGTAAGGACAGGCAGTGGACTGAAGCTTTCTTT. Encoded protein: CASSKDRQWTEAFF.

J is TRBJ2-7 and V is TRBV11-1; 9 positions agree with TRBD1. Trimming at V came to 5 bases and at J to 3 bases, leaving 8 bases not matched to a gene. CDR1 SGHAT and CDR2 FQDESV come from the germline V gene (reference sequence). This CDR3 has 15 residues. The CDR3 is CASSQYGTGNYEQYF. Written as DNA, the CDR3 is TGTGCCAGCAGCCAATACGGGACAGGGAACTACGAGCAGTACTTC. Combining the CDR3 with reference TRBV11-1 and TRBJ2-7 gives the whole variable domain EAEVAQSPRYKITEKSQAVAFWCDPISGHATLYWYRQILGQGPELLVQFQDESVVDDSQLPKDRFSAERLKGVDSTLKIQPAELGDSAMYLCASSQYGTGNYEQYFGPGTRLTVT.

Only a few counts were recorded for this clone. J is TRBJ2-3 and V is TRBV6-2 or TRBV6-3; D is perhaps TRBD2 (6 bases). This CDR3 is built from 15 residues. The V end was cut by 6 bases, the J end by 2 bases, with 15 bases between. CDR1 is MNHEY and CDR2 is SVGEGT in the germline V gene. CDR3 DNA sequence: TGTGCCAGCAGCAAATGGGAGGAGCCCACAGATACGCAGTATTTT. Residues: CASSKWEEPTDTQYF.

The gene calls are TRBV28 and TRBJ2-7; 13 bases map to TRBD2. V dropped 6 bases and J dropped 6; count of bases not matched to a gene: 14. From germline, CDR1 is MDHEN and CDR2 SYDVKM. The CDR3 covers 17 residues. CDR3 coding DNA: TGTGCCAGCAGACGGACTAGCGGGAGTTTGGGGTTTTCCGAGCAGTACTTC. This translates into CASRRTSGSLGFSEQYF.

The V call is TRBV3-1 (or the pseudogene TRBV3-2), the J call TRBJ2-3; 7 nucleotides match TRBD1. Germline V lookup: CDR1 LGHDT, CDR2 YNNKEL (reference sequence). There are 15 residues in the CDR3. After removal of 5 bases from V and 1 base from J, the junction contained 6 bases not matched to a gene. CDR3 nucleotides: TGTGCCAGCAGCTCCGAGGGGGCCGGCACAGATACGCAGTATTTT. This encodes CASSSEGAGTDTQYF.